The rows below give T cell receptor beta chains drawn from one sample of a study of T cells in Graves' hyperthyroidism and ophthalmopathy. TCRdb itself ran the multiplex PCR reads through MiXCR, one entry per CDR3 protein. The table includes roughly 500,000 distinct CDR3 sequences, 40% to 50% detected once. What was sequenced was peripheral blood or thyroid tissue (not recorded which). The receptors were gathered from an adult woman with Graves' disease, either hyperthyroidism or ophthalmopathy (not recorded which). The CDR3 runs from the conserved cysteine through the conserved F or W. D genes are given only for firm matches. Clone sizes are given selectively: once, few, many, or a class where the clone is expanded.

>.|TRBJ1-5|TRBV5-1|.
CASSLTGVDQPQHF
>.|TRBJ2-5|TRBV24-1|.
CAKWGQETQYF
>.|TRBJ2-6|TRBV6-5|.
CASSLPPASGANVLTF
>.|TRBJ1-1|TRBV20-1|.
CSASTGNTEAFF
>.|TRBJ2-5|TRBV11-2|TRBD2
CASSSGLAGSWETQYF
>.|TRBJ1-3|TRBV20-1|TRBD1
CSEDRASGNTIYF
>.|TRBJ2-7|TRBV5-1|.
CASSLTAGAYYEQYF
>.|TRBJ2-7|TRBV7-9|.
CASSSLGGQIYEQYF
>.|TRBJ1-2|TRBV12-3/TRBV12-4|TRBD1
CASTKGQGAAGYTF
>.|TRBJ1-1|TRBV29-1|.
CSVAGQNWNTEAFF
>.|TRBJ2-7|TRBV29-1|TRBD1
CSLGQAGYEQYF
>.|TRBJ1-3|TRBV7-2|.
CASSLRPWTARGNTIYF
>.|TRBJ1-1|TRBV20-1|.
CSARVPGQREAFF
>.|TRBJ2-7|TRBV5-1|.
CASSLTTGNEQYF
>few|TRBJ2-5|TRBV7-7|.
CASSPEVGETQYF
>few|TRBJ2-7|TRBV6-1|.
CASSGAIGGPYEQYF
>.|TRBJ2-7|TRBV2|.
CASRGLGGGSHF
>few|TRBJ1-1|TRBV18|.
CASSPAENTEAFF
>.|TRBJ2-6|TRBV15|.
CATSRDRHSGANVLTF
>.|TRBJ1-1|TRBV15|TRBD1
CATSRDPRTGDRTEAFF
>.|TRBJ2-2|TRBV19|.
CASSISGVPGELFF
>many|TRBJ2-5|TRBV29-1|.
CSVEDREFQETQYF
>many|TRBJ2-2|TRBV4-1|.
CASSQVGVFGTAGELFF
>.|TRBJ1-4|TRBV14|.
CASSQDHTGNEKLFF
>.|TRBJ1-1|TRBV7-9|.
CASSLTSGNTEAFF
>many|TRBJ1-4|TRBV24-1|TRBD1
CATSDPPGQGDEKLFF
>many|TRBJ1-5|TRBV28|.
CASSLGGQRPNF